This record concerns one T cell receptor beta chain sequence. Its antigen is not known. The V end lost 4 bases, the J end lost 2 bases, and 15 bases lay between the germline ends. Germline loops: CDR1 SQVTM, CDR2 ANQGSEA. This CDR3 is 15 amino acids long. The sample comes from a study of T cells in Graves' hyperthyroidism and ophthalmopathy. Notes on the study in general: Most thyroid clonotypes with frequency above 0.001 were detected in blood.

TCR beta CDR3 regions were amplified from RNA. TCR CDR3 regions were first amplified by RT-PCR with HTBI primers. TCRdb reprocessed the multiplex PCR reads via MiXCR and lists one record per CDR3 protein. The top ten hold approximately 8.7% of the sample, which has 800,000 or so distinct CDR3 sequences, 35% to 45% seen once. Sequenced material: blood. This clonotype originated in a young man with Graves' hyperthyroidism. V gene TRBV29-1 combines with J gene TRBJ1-3; D not resolved. This CDR3 is CSVGSGLMAGNTIYF. DNA of the CDR3: TGCAGCGTTGGCTCGGGGTTGATGGCTGGAAACACCATATATTTT.